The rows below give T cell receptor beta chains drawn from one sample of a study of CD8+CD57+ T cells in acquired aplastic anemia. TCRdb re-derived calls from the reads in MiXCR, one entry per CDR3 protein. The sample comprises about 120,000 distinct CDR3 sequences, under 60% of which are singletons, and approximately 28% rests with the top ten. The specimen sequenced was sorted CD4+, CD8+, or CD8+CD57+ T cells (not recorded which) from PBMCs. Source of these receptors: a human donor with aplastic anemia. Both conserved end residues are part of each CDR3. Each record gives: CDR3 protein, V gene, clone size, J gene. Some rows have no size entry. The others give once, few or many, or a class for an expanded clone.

CDR3aa: CSVGTAGELFF
v_gene: TRBV29-1
abundance: few
j_gene: TRBJ2-2

CDR3aa: CSAVRTVRNSPLHF
v_gene: TRBV20-1
abundance: NA
j_gene: TRBJ1-6

CDR3aa: CASSDGWSGYQETQYF
v_gene: TRBV2
abundance: many
j_gene: TRBJ2-5

CDR3aa: CASTHTPSGAQETQYF
v_gene: TRBV7-9
abundance: NA
j_gene: TRBJ2-5

CDR3aa: CASSLGPYNEQFF
v_gene: TRBV7-6
abundance: NA
j_gene: TRBJ2-1

CDR3aa: CATMLRGGGDFNNEQFF
v_gene: TRBV2
abundance: NA
j_gene: TRBJ2-1

CDR3aa: CSAPLRGVYGYTF
v_gene: TRBV20-1
abundance: NA
j_gene: TRBJ1-2

CDR3aa: CASSTVIPGGQSYEQYF
v_gene: TRBV27
abundance: NA
j_gene: TRBJ2-7

CDR3aa: CSARTTGTNEKLFF
v_gene: TRBV20-1
abundance: once
j_gene: TRBJ1-4

CDR3aa: CAISEGRFEEQYF
v_gene: TRBV10-3
abundance: NA
j_gene: TRBJ2-7

CDR3aa: CASSIQDNYEQYF
v_gene: TRBV2
abundance: NA
j_gene: TRBJ2-7

CDR3aa: CASREGGQETQYF
v_gene: TRBV19
abundance: NA
j_gene: TRBJ2-5

CDR3aa: CASAPGQGLEAFF
v_gene: TRBV9
abundance: many
j_gene: TRBJ1-1

CDR3aa: CASSLGQVGANVLTF
v_gene: TRBV5-8
abundance: many
j_gene: TRBJ2-6

CDR3aa: CASSIHGAYEQYF
v_gene: TRBV19
abundance: NA
j_gene: TRBJ2-7

CDR3aa: CSVRQGAGEQYF
v_gene: TRBV29-1
abundance: NA
j_gene: TRBJ2-7

CDR3aa: CASSETQGEASEKLFF
v_gene: TRBV25-1
abundance: NA
j_gene: TRBJ1-4

CDR3aa: CSAREGVLYEQYF
v_gene: TRBV20-1
abundance: NA
j_gene: TRBJ2-7

CDR3aa: CATSRSGGQGSEKLFF
v_gene: TRBV15
abundance: NA
j_gene: TRBJ1-4

CDR3aa: CASSRETDTQYF
v_gene: TRBV6-1
abundance: many
j_gene: TRBJ2-3

CDR3aa: CASSVTSTGELFF
v_gene: TRBV19
abundance: NA
j_gene: TRBJ2-2

CDR3aa: CATSILGPSYEQYF
v_gene: TRBV15
abundance: few
j_gene: TRBJ2-7

CDR3aa: CATSSSYNEQFF
v_gene: TRBV7-9
abundance: NA
j_gene: TRBJ2-1

CDR3aa: CSAGRGQGSSYEQYF
v_gene: TRBV20-1
abundance: NA
j_gene: TRBJ2-7

CDR3aa: CASRSGDTQYF
v_gene: TRBV6-1
abundance: NA
j_gene: TRBJ2-3

CDR3aa: CASSSSRTEAFF
v_gene: TRBV6-5
abundance: once
j_gene: TRBJ1-1

CDR3aa: CASSSSAVGKALF
v_gene: TRBV7-9
abundance: NA
j_gene: TRBJ1-1

CDR3aa: CASGSLGQETQYF
v_gene: TRBV12-5
abundance: NA
j_gene: TRBJ2-5

CDR3aa: CASSLPLAGATYGEQFF
v_gene: TRBV7-9
abundance: many
j_gene: TRBJ2-1

CDR3aa: CATGSTRTGGRNTIYF
v_gene: TRBV15
abundance: NA
j_gene: TRBJ1-3

CDR3aa: CASSLTGPFGEQYF
v_gene: TRBV27
abundance: few
j_gene: TRBJ2-7

CDR3aa: CASSLTTSGSGEQYF
v_gene: TRBV19
abundance: NA
j_gene: TRBJ2-7

CDR3aa: CASTVEERGGYTF
v_gene: TRBV10-1
abundance: NA
j_gene: TRBJ1-2

CDR3aa: CASRRVTSSYEQYF
v_gene: TRBV14
abundance: NA
j_gene: TRBJ2-7

CDR3aa: CASGRESGANVLTF
v_gene: TRBV6-2/TRBV6-3
abundance: many
j_gene: TRBJ2-6

CDR3aa: CASSARDSGRDTGELFF
v_gene: TRBV6-1
abundance: NA
j_gene: TRBJ2-2

CDR3aa: CSARQPAEQYF
v_gene: TRBV20-1
abundance: many
j_gene: TRBJ2-7

CDR3aa: CASSYRTGGIYEQYF
v_gene: TRBV11-2
abundance: many
j_gene: TRBJ2-7

CDR3aa: CASSSGSGLYEQYF
v_gene: TRBV19
abundance: NA
j_gene: TRBJ2-7

CDR3aa: CSVTDGRNYGYTF
v_gene: TRBV29-1
abundance: few
j_gene: TRBJ1-2

CDR3aa: CASSRTGLAGNTGELFF
v_gene: TRBV10-1
abundance: NA
j_gene: TRBJ2-2

CDR3aa: CASSESVGRGSPLHF
v_gene: TRBV25-1
abundance: NA
j_gene: TRBJ1-6

CDR3aa: CASSESDWNTEAFF
v_gene: TRBV2
abundance: NA
j_gene: TRBJ1-1

CDR3aa: CASSVMAAPNVRYTF
v_gene: TRBV9
abundance: NA
j_gene: TRBJ1-2

CDR3aa: CASSLGQQGYTF
v_gene: TRBV7-9
abundance: once
j_gene: TRBJ1-2

CDR3aa: CASRTGTGTDTQYF
v_gene: TRBV9
abundance: many
j_gene: TRBJ2-3

CDR3aa: CASSPATREGADTQYF
v_gene: TRBV2
abundance: NA
j_gene: TRBJ2-3

CDR3aa: CASNLNGNSGANVLTF
v_gene: TRBV19
abundance: NA
j_gene: TRBJ2-6

CDR3aa: CASSESGGSGLQFQYF
v_gene: TRBV10-1
abundance: once
j_gene: TRBJ2-7

CDR3aa: CSVNTGEQTQYF
v_gene: TRBV29-1
abundance: NA
j_gene: TRBJ2-5

CDR3aa: CASGGSGTDTQYF
v_gene: TRBV6-1
abundance: few
j_gene: TRBJ2-3

CDR3aa: CASSLWSNQPQHF
v_gene: TRBV27
abundance: NA
j_gene: TRBJ1-5

CDR3aa: CASKVQGTSPLHF
v_gene: TRBV2
abundance: few
j_gene: TRBJ1-6

CDR3aa: CASRRLPGGDTQYF
v_gene: TRBV2
abundance: NA
j_gene: TRBJ2-3

CDR3aa: CASSTVSGEAFF
v_gene: TRBV5-4
abundance: NA
j_gene: TRBJ1-1

CDR3aa: CATSDKGTEAFF
v_gene: TRBV24-1
abundance: NA
j_gene: TRBJ1-1

CDR3aa: CASSQLGYEQYF
v_gene: TRBV4-3
abundance: many
j_gene: TRBJ2-7